This is a list of T cell receptor beta chains from one sample in a study of somatic mutations in T cells in chronic GVHD. The method was immunoSEQ multiplex PCR; TCRdb's version includes in-frame clones alone and lacks a portion of them. The sample records 13,000 or so clones, approximately 78% being singletons. The specimen sequenced was Vbeta20-negative CD4+ T cells from blood. The receptors originated from a male patient aged 45 to 59 with chronic graft-versus-host disease. Some T cells may be graft donor cells. Both conserved end residues are part of each CDR3. The D gene is left open where the match is weak. The listing skips clone size in some rows; elsewhere it reads once, few, many or a size class.

clone_size j_call v_call d_call cdr3_aa cdr3_nt
few TRBJ2-1 TRBV27 TRBD2 CATTRIAGYNEQFF TGTGCCACCACAAGAATAGCGGGATACAATGAGCAGTTCTTC
NA TRBJ2-5 TRBV28 TRBD2 CASTSWQAGGETQYF TGTGCCAGCACCTCCTGGCAAGCGGGAGGCGAGACCCAGTACTTC
NA TRBJ1-1 TRBV19 NA CASTKRANTEAFF TGTGCCAGTACAAAGAGGGCGAACACTGAAGCTTTCTTT
NA TRBJ2-3 TRBV13 NA CASSLLVGVSTDTQYF TGTGCCAGCAGCTTGCTAGTGGGAGTGAGCACAGATACGCAGTATTTT
NA TRBJ2-5 TRBV5-4 NA CASSLGSLQETQYF TGTGCCAGCAGCTTGGGTAGTCTTCAAGAGACCCAGTACTTC
NA TRBJ2-7 TRBV6-6 NA CASSYRSGSSYEQYF TGTGCCAGCAGTTACCGAAGCGGGTCCAGCTACGAGCAGTACTTC
NA TRBJ2-2 TRBV7-6 NA CASSLGFGTATGELFF TGTGCCAGCAGCTTAGGTTTCGGGACTGCCACCGGGGAGCTGTTTTTT
few TRBJ1-5 TRBV14 TRBD1 CASSPGNRGEEPQHF TGTGCCAGCAGCCCAGGGAACAGGGGGGAGGAGCCCCAGCATTTT
NA TRBJ2-1 TRBV2 NA CASSELARYNEQFF TGTGCCAGCAGTGAGCTAGCAAGGTACAATGAGCAGTTCTTC
NA TRBJ1-2 TRBV4-1 NA CASSSRASGLGYTF TGCGCCAGCAGCAGTCGGGCCTCAGGACTCGGCTACACCTTC
NA TRBJ2-1 TRBV10-3 TRBD1 CAISEGQGIVYNEQFF TGTGCCATCAGTGAGGGACAGGGGATAGTGTACAATGAGCAGTTCTTC
few TRBJ1-4 TRBV9 TRBD1 CASSPLGQLNEKLFF TGTGCCAGCAGCCCCCTGGGACAGCTTAATGAAAAACTGTTTTTT
NA TRBJ2-7 TRBV7-6 TRBD1 CASSFVQGPHEQYF TGTGCCAGCAGCTTCGTACAGGGGCCCCACGAGCAGTACTTC
NA TRBJ1-1 TRBV7-2 TRBD1 CASSLVAGGFRKNSEAFF TGTGCCAGCAGCTTAGTGGCAGGGGGGTTTAGAAAGAATTCTGAAGCTTTCTTT
NA TRBJ2-6 TRBV19 NA CASSIGKSSTNVLTF TGTGCCAGTAGTATCGGGAAGAGTTCAACCAACGTCCTGACTTTC